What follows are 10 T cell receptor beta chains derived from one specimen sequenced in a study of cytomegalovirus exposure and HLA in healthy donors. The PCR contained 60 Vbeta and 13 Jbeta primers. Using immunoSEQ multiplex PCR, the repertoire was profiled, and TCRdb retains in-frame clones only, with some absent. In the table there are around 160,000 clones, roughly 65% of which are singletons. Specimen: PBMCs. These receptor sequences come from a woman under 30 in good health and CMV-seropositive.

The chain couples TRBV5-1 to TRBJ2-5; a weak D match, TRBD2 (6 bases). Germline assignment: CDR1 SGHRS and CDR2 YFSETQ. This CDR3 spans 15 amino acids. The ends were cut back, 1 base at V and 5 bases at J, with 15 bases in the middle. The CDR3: CASSLTREATETQYF. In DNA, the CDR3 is TGCGCCAGCAGCTTGACAAGGGAGGCGACGGAGACCCAGTACTTC. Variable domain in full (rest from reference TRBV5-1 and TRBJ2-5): KAGVTQTPRYLIKTRGQQVTLSCSPISGHRSVSWYQQTPGQGLQFLFEYFSETQRNKGNFPGRFSGRQFSNSRSEMNVSTLELGDSALYLCASSLTREATETQYFGPGTRLLVL.

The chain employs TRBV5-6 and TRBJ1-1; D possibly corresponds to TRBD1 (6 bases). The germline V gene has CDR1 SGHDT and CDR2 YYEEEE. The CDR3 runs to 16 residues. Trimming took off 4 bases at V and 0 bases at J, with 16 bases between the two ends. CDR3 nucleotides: TGTGCCAGCAGCAGGAGGACAGCTGGTATGAACACTGAAGCTTTCTTT. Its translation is CASSRRTAGMNTEAFF.

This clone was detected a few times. In DNA form, the CDR3 reads TGTGCCAGCAGCGATACCAACACCTACGAGCAGTACTTC. Its protein product is CASSDTNTYEQYF. The chain couples TRBV7-9 to TRBJ2-7; no clear D gene. The germline CDR1 and CDR2 sequences are SEHNR and FQNEAQ (reference sequence). Trimming pared 5 bases from V and 2 bases from J, leaving 10 bases between. CDR3 length: 13 amino acids. Based on the CDR3 plus reference TRBV7-9 and TRBJ2-7, the full variable domain is DTGVSQNPRHKITKRGQNVTFRCDPISEHNRLYWYRQTLGQGPEFLTYFQNEAQLEKSRLLSDRFSAERPKGSFSTLEIQRTEQGDSAMYLCASSDTNTYEQYFGPGTRLTVT.

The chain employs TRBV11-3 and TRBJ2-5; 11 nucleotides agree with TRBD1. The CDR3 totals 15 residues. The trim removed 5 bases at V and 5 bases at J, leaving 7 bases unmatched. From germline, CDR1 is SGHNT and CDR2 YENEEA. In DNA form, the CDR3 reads TGTGCCAGCAGCCGGGGGACAGGGGGACGGGAGACCCAGTACTTC. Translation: CASSRGTGGRETQYF.

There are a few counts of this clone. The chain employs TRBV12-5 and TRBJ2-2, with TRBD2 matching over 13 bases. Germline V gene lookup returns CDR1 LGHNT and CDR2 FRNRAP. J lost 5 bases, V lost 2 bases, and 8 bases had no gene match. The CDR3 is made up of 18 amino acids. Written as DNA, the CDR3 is TGTGCTAGTGGTTTGACTAGCGGGGGGGCCAGTTGGACCGGGGAGCTGTTTTTT. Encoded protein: CASGLTSGGASWTGELFF.

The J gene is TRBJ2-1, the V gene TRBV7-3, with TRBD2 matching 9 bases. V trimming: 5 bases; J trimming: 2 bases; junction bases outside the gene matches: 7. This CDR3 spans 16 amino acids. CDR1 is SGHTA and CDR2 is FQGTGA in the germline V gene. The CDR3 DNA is TGTGCCAGCAGCCTTTCAGCGGGAGGCACCTACAATGAGCAGTTCTTC. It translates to CASSLSAGGTYNEQFF. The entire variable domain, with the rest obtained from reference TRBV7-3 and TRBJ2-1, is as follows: GAGVSQTPSNKVTEKGKYVELRCDPISGHTALYWYRQSLGQGPEFLIYFQGTGAADDSGLPNDRFFAVRPEGSVSTLKIQRTERGDSAVYLCASSLSAGGTYNEQFFGPGTRLTVL.

The DNA of the CDR3 is TGCGCCAGCAGCCAAGAGACCCAGACTAGCGCGAAAGAGACCCAGTACTTC. It yields the protein CASSQETQTSAKETQYF. The chain carries TRBV4-1 and TRBJ2-5; TRBD2 aligns across 8 bases. The trim removed 0 bases at V and 3 bases at J, leaving 9 bases unmatched. Germline lookup yields CDR1 MGHRA and CDR2 YSYEKL. The CDR3 is 17 residues long.

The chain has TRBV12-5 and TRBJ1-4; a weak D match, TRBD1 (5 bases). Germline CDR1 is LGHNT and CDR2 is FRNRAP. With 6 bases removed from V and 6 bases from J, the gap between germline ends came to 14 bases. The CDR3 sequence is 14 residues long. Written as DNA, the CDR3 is TGTGCTAGTGGCCTGGACACCTTTTATGAAAAACTGTTTTTT. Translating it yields CASGLDTFYEKLFF.

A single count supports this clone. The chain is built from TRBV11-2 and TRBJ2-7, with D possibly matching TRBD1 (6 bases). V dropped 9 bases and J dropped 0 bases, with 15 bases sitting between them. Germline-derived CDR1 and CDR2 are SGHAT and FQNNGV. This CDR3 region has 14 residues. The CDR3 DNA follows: TGTGCCAGTATAAAACAGGGATACTCCTACGAGCAGTACTTC. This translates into CASIKQGYSYEQYF.

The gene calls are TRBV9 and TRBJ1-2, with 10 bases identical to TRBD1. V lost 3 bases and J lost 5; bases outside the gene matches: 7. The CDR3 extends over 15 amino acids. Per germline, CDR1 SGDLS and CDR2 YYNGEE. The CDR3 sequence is CASSETGTGVYGYTF. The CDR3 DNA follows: TGTGCCAGCAGCGAAACCGGGACAGGGGTTTATGGCTACACCTTC.